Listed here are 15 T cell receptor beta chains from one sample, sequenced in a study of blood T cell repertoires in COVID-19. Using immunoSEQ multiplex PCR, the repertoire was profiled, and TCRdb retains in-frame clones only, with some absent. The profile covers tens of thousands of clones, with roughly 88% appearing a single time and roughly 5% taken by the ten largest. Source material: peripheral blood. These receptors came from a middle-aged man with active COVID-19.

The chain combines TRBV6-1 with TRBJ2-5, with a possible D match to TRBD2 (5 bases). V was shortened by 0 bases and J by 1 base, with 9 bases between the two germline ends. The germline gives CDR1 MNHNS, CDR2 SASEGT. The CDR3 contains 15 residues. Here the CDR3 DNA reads TGTGCCAGCAGTGAAGCGTACCTAGCCCAAGAGACCCAGTACTTC. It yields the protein CASSEAYLAQETQYF.

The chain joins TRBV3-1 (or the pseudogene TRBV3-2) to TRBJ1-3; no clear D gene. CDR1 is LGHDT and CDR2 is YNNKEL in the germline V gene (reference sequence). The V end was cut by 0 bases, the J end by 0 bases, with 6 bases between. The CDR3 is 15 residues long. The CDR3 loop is CASSQDIASGNTIYF. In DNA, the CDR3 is TGTGCCAGCAGCCAAGATATAGCCTCTGGAAACACCATATATTTT.

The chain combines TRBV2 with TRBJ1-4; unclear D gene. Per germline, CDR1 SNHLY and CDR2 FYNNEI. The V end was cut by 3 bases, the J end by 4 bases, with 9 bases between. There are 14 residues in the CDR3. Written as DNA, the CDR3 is TGTGCCAGCAGTGAGCAACACAGTAATGAAAAACTGTTTTTT. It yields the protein CASSEQHSNEKLFF.

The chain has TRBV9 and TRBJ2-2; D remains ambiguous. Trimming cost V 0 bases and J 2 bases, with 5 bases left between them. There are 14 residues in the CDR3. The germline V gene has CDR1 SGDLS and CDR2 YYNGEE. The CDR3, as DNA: TGTGCCAGCAGCGTAGCTAGTAACACCGGGGAGCTGTTTTTT. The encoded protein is CASSVASNTGELFF. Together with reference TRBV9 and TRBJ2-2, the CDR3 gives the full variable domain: DSGVTQTPKHLITATGQRVTLRCSPRSGDLSVYWYQQSLDQGLQFLIQYYNGEERAKGNILERFSAQQFPDLHSELNLSSLELGDSALYFCASSVASNTGELFFGEGSRLTVL.

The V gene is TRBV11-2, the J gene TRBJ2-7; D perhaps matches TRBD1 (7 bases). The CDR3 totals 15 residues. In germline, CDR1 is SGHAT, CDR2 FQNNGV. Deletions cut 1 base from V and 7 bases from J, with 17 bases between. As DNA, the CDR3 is TGTGCCAGCAGCTTAGGCCTGGCAGGGGGGAGGGAGCAGTACTTC. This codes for CASSLGLAGGREQYF.

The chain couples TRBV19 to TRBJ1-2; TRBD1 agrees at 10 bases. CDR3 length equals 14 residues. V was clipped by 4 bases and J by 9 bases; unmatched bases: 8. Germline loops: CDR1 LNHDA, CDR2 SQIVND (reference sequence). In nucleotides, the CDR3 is TGTGCCAGTAGTACGCCGGGACAGGGGATTAGCTACACCTTC. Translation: CASSTPGQGISYTF.

The CDR3 nucleotides read TGTGCCAGCAGCACCCGGACAGGGTTTGACACTGAAGCTTTCTTT. Translation: CASSTRTGFDTEAFF. V gene TRBV7-2 combines with J gene TRBJ1-1; 8 positions match TRBD1. This CDR3 is built from 15 residues. Per the germline V gene, CDR1 is SGHTA and CDR2 is FQGNSA. Trimming cost V 5 bases and J 3 bases; bases outside gene matches: 8. The full variable domain, completed using reference TRBV7-2 and TRBJ1-1, is GAGVSQSPSNKVTEKGKDVELRCDPISGHTALYWYRQSLGQGLEFLIYFQGNSAPDKSGLPSDRFSAERTGGSVSTLTIQRTQQEDSAVYLCASSTRTGFDTEAFFGQGTRLTVV.

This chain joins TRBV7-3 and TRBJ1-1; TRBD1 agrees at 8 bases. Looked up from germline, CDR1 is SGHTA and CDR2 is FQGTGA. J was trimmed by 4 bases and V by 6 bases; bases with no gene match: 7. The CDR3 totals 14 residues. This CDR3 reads CASRFSGGGTEAFF. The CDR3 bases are TGTGCCAGCAGGTTCTCAGGGGGCGGCACTGAAGCTTTCTTT.

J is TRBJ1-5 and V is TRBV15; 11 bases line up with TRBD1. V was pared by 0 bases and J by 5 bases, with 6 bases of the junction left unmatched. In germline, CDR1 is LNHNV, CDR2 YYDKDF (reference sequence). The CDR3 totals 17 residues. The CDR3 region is CATSRDPGQGVYQPQHF. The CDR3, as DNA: TGTGCCACCAGCAGAGATCCGGGACAGGGGGTATATCAGCCCCAGCATTTT.

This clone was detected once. The DNA of the CDR3 is TGCGCCAGCAGTGCCCTGGGGCGGGGCGGGCGGGAGACCCAGTACTTC. Translation: CASSALGRGGRETQYF. V is TRBV5-1 and J is TRBJ2-5, with TRBD2 as a possible D gene (6 bases). The V end lost 5 bases, the J end lost 5 bases, and 22 bases lay between the germline ends. Per the germline V gene, CDR1 is SGHRS and CDR2 is YFSETQ. The CDR3 has 16 amino acids.

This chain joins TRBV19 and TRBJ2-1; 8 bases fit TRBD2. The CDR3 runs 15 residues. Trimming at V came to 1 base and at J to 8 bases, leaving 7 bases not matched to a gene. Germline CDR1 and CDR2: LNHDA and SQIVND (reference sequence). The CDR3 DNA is TGTGCCAGTAGTATAGGGGGACTAGAGGGGCATGAGCAGTTCTTC. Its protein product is CASSIGGLEGHEQFF.

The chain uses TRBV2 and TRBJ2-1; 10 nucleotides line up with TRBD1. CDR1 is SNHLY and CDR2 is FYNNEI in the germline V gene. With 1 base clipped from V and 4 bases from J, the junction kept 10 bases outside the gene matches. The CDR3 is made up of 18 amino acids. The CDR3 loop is CASSEVRRSDRGYNEQFF. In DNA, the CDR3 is TGTGCCAGCAGTGAAGTGCGAAGGTCGGACAGGGGGTACAATGAGCAGTTCTTC.

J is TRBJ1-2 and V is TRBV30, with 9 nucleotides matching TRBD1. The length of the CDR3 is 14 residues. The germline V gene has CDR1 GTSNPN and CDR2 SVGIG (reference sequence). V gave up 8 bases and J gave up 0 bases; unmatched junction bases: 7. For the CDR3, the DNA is TGTGCCGCAGCGTGGACAGGGGCTAACTATGGCTACACCTTC. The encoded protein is CAAAWTGANYGYTF. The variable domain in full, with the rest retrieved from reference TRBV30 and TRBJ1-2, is SQTIHQWPATLVQPVGSPLSLECTVEGTSNPNLYWYRQAAGRGLQLLFYSVGIGQISSEVPQNLSASRPQDRQFILSSKKLLLSDSGFYLCAAAWTGANYGYTFGSGTRLTVV.

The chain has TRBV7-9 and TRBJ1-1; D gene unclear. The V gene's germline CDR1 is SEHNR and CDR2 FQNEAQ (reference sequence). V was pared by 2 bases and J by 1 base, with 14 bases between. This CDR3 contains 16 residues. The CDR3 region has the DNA TGTGCCAGCAGCTTACCCCCCGGGTTTTCGAACACTGAAGCTTTCTTT. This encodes CASSLPPGFSNTEAFF.

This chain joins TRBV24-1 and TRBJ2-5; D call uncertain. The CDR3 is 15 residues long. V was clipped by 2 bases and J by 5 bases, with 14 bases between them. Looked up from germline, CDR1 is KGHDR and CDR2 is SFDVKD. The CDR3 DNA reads TGTGCCACCAGTGATTCAATGATCGGGTCGGAGACCCAGTACTTC. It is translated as CATSDSMIGSETQYF.